The TCR beta chain under discussion was sequenced for a study of T-cell reconstitution after alpha-beta-depleted transplantation in children (dated by TCRdb to the mid-2010s). As for the study more broadly: Using TCR repertoire profiling, the study quantitatively followed how T-cell immune reconstitution unfolded in children after TCRalphabeta/CD19-depleted allogeneic hematopoietic cell transplantation.

Via the germline V gene (reference sequence), CDR1 is SEHNR and CDR2 FQNEAQ. Inclusive of the bounding cysteine and phenylalanine, the CDR3 is 18 residues long. Only the CDR3 portion is preserved as DNA: 54 bases, with reading frame beginning at the first base. The V end loses 3 bases and the J end loses 8 bases, and a stretch of 26 bases separates them. The library was obtained by PCR. The instrument was an Illumina HiSeq 2500. TCR libraries were prepared with molecular barcoding, using unique molecular identifiers to normalize TCRbeta repertoire quantification. TCRdb cleaned the public reads at Q25 with fastp, built clones with MiXCR and kept in-frame beta chains. A single entry per CDR3 protein holds the most common genes and DNA from its merged rows. This sample is represented by roughly 200,000 distinct CDR3 sequences; less than 15% of them were singletons. Around 14% of the sample is taken by the ten largest.

This clonotype was recorded at least ten times. Its antigen remains unidentified. Base qualities are not provided; no much larger clone lies one nucleotide away. This TCR came from a human donor who donated a stem cell graft to a child with acute lymphoblastic leukemia. The material was PBMCs from the stem cell graft donor, obtained from the stem cell graft. Here the chain combines TRBV7-9 and TRBJ1-5; TRBD1 might be the D gene, on 5 matching bases. The DNA is TGTGCCAGCAGCTTTTGCAGGGCACGGTCACTGTTGTGTGAGCCCCAGCATTTT. It encodes CASSFCRARSLLCEPQHF.